What follows are 28 T cell receptor beta chains derived from one specimen sequenced in a study of cytomegalovirus exposure and HLA in healthy donors. Both 60 Vbeta primers and 13 Jbeta primers went into the PCR. This table comes from immunoSEQ multiplex PCR, and its TCRdb copy is limited to in-frame clones, with some not included. The table shows about 160,000 clones, with roughly 78% occurring only once. The source material was PBMCs. The source of these receptors is a man in his forties or fifties in good health and CMV-seropositive.

The rearrangement uses TRBV25-1 and TRBJ2-7, with TRBD1 matching over 7 bases. The CDR3 consists of 13 residues. Trimming removed 5 bases from V and 2 bases from J; junction bases left unmatched: 3. The germline V gene has CDR1 MGHDK and CDR2 SYGVNS. CDR3 loop: CASSSGTAYEQYF. The CDR3 DNA is TGTGCCAGCAGTTCCGGGACAGCCTACGAGCAGTACTTC.

The genes are TRBV18 and TRBJ2-5, with 14 nucleotides matching TRBD2. Germline V gives CDR1 KGHSH, CDR2 LQKENI. The CDR3 covers 16 residues. V lost 3 bases to trimming and J lost 2 bases; unmatched junction nucleotides: 2. The CDR3 sequence: CASSPWTSGRQETQYF. CDR3 sequence (DNA): TGTGCCAGCTCACCGTGGACTAGCGGGAGGCAAGAGACCCAGTACTTC.

As concerns this clone: At the DNA level, this CDR3 is encoded by other sequences in the same sample as well. The V gene is TRBV30, the J gene TRBJ1-6, with TRBD1 matching over 7 bases. Trimming at V came to 0 bases and at J to 7 bases, leaving 3 bases not matched to a gene. The CDR3 consists of 14 residues. Germline values: CDR1 GTSNPN, CDR2 SVGIG (reference sequence). The CDR3 DNA follows: TGTGCCTGGAGTGTGGGGACAGAGAATTCACCCCTCCACTTT. Amino acid sequence: CAWSVGTENSPLHF.

V is TRBV6-1 and J is TRBJ2-1; the D gene is possibly TRBD2 (6 bases). Looked up from germline, CDR1 is MNHNS and CDR2 is SASEGT. The V gene lost 6 bases and the J gene lost 7 bases, with 19 bases spanning the gap. This CDR3 has 15 residues. CDR3 DNA: TGTGCCAGCAGAAAGCGGGCCCCTCCTTCTAATGAGCAGTTCTTC. Translation gives CASRKRAPPSNEQFF.

The chain links TRBV6-5 to TRBJ2-2; TRBD2 is a possible D gene (6 bases). V was clipped by 7 bases and J by 2 bases, with 11 bases between them. CDR1 and CDR2 (germline): MNHEY, SVGAGI. The CDR3 is made up of 14 amino acids. The CDR3 sequence is CASKGTYNTGELFF. The CDR3 bases are TGTGCCAGCAAAGGGACTTATAACACCGGGGAGCTGTTTTTT.

The chain is built from TRBV28 and TRBJ2-4, with TRBD1 as a possible D gene (6 bases). Germline CDR1 and CDR2: MDHEN and SYDVKM. CDR3 length equals 13 residues. Trimming stripped 7 bases from V and 3 bases from J, with 10 bases between. CDR3 in DNA: TGTGCCAGCAAACAGGGCGGCAAAAACATTCAGTACTTC. It is translated as CASKQGGKNIQYF. Drawing the rest from reference TRBV28 and TRBJ2-4, the complete variable domain is DVKVTQSSRYLVKRTGEKVFLECVQDMDHENMFWYRQDPGLGLRLIYFSYDVKMKEKGDIPEGYSVSREKKERFSLILESASTNQTSMYLCASKQGGKNIQYFGAGTRLSVL.

J is TRBJ1-4 and V is TRBV25-1; D remains unclear. CDR1 MGHDK and CDR2 SYGVNS come from the germline V gene. Trimming removed 6 bases from V and 4 bases from J, with 15 bases in between. The CDR3 loop spans 15 amino acids. The CDR3 DNA sequence: TGTGCCAGCAGAGGCGCGGGGTTTGTTAATGAAAAACTGTTTTTT. Translation: CASRGAGFVNEKLFF. Full variable domain (outside the CDR3, taken from reference TRBV25-1 and TRBJ1-4): EADIYQTPRYLVIGTGKKITLECSQTMGHDKMYWYQQDPGMELHLIHYSYGVNSTEKGDLSSESTVSRIRTEHFPLTLESARPSHTSQYLCASRGAGFVNEKLFFGSGTQLSVL.

The V call is TRBV6-5, the J call TRBJ1-5; perhaps TRBD1 as D (5 bases). The length of the CDR3 is 13 residues. Germline V gene data show CDR1 as MNHEY and CDR2 as SVGAGI. Trimming took off 8 bases at V and 7 bases at J, with 15 bases between the two ends. The CDR3 sequence: CASGSRDIQPQHF. The CDR3 DNA reads TGTGCCAGCGGTTCCAGGGATATACAGCCCCAGCATTTT.

This chain joins TRBV5-4 and TRBJ1-5, with D possibly TRBD1 on 5 matching bases. CDR1 is SGHNT and CDR2 is YYREEE in the germline V gene (reference sequence). Trimming shortened V by 4 bases and J by 6 bases, and 11 bases separated the two germline ends. The CDR3 consists of 13 residues. CDR3 bases: TGTGCCAGCAGCCCGGGGGTCGCTCAGCCCCAGCATTTT. Protein product: CASSPGVAQPQHF.

This clone showed up just a few times. The gene calls are TRBV6-6 and TRBJ1-1, with D possibly TRBD1 on 6 matching bases. The CDR3 spans 13 residues. V lost 5 bases, J lost 7 bases, and 14 bases lay in between. Germline V gene data show CDR1 as MNHNY and CDR2 as SVGAGI (reference sequence). DNA for the CDR3: TGTGCCAGCAGTAGCCGGACAGCCTATGAAGCTTTCTTT. Amino acids: CASSSRTAYEAFF.

The chain is built from TRBV28 and TRBJ2-3; D remains ambiguous. V lost 6 bases to trimming and J lost 2 bases, with 21 bases between them. The CDR3 is 17 residues long. CDR1 and CDR2 from the germline V gene are MDHEN and SYDVKM. The CDR3 region is CASSPDLAATLTDTQYF. The DNA of the CDR3 is TGTGCCAGCAGCCCCGATCTCGCGGCCACACTCACAGATACGCAGTATTTT. The full variable domain, completed using reference TRBV28 and TRBJ2-3, is DVKVTQSSRYLVKRTGEKVFLECVQDMDHENMFWYRQDPGLGLRLIYFSYDVKMKEKGDIPEGYSVSREKKERFSLILESASTNQTSMYLCASSPDLAATLTDTQYFGPGTRLTVL.

The genes are TRBV6-6 and TRBJ2-1, with 9 bases identical to TRBD1. Germline-derived CDR1 and CDR2 are MNHNY and SVGAGI (reference sequence). J gave up 15 bases and V 2 bases, and 14 bases lay outside the gene matches. The CDR3 is 15 amino acids. The CDR3 DNA follows: TGTGCCAGCAGTTACCTTGACCCGGGACAGGGTAGCACGTTCTTC. Translation: CASSYLDPGQGSTFF.

This chain joins TRBV9 and TRBJ2-5; 10 bases match TRBD2. The V segment lost 0 bases and the J segment 4 bases; nucleotides outside the gene matches: 6. Germline V gives CDR1 SGDLS, CDR2 YYNGEE. The CDR3 extends over 16 amino acids. The CDR3 DNA follows: TGTGCCAGCAGCGTAGGAAGCGGGAGGGCTCCAGAGACCCAGTACTTC. Protein: CASSVGSGRAPETQYF.

This clone was seen a few times. The chain employs TRBV2 and TRBJ2-2; TRBD2 agrees at 11 bases. This CDR3 is 15 amino acids long. The germline V gene encodes CDR1 SNHLY and CDR2 FYNNEI. Trimming cost V 2 bases and J 6 bases; bases outside gene matches: 2. In DNA form, the CDR3 reads TGTGCCAGCAGTGAACCGGGACTAGCGGCCGGGGAGCTGTTTTTT. This encodes CASSEPGLAAGELFF. Full variable domain (rest looked up from reference TRBV2 and TRBJ2-2): EPEVTQTPSHQVTQMGQEVILRCVPISNHLYFYWYRQILGQKVEFLVSFYNNEISEKSEIFDDQFSVERPDGSNFTLKIRSTKLEDSAMYFCASSEPGLAAGELFFGEGSRLTVL.

The chain links TRBV5-4 to TRBJ1-1; no reliable D call. CDR1 is SGHNT, CDR2 YYREEE, per germline (reference sequence). CDR3 length: 12 amino acids. Trimming removed 3 bases at V and 1 base at J, with 4 bases between. The CDR3 loop is CASSYRNTEAFF. Written as DNA, the CDR3 is TGTGCCAGCAGCTACAGGAACACTGAAGCTTTCTTT.

This chain joins TRBV7-2 and TRBJ2-7; tentative D call: TRBD1 (5 bases). The CDR3 is 15 residues long. The V and J ends lost 1 base and 0 bases respectively, with 10 bases between them. Germline assignment: CDR1 SGHTA and CDR2 FQGNSA. This CDR3 is CASSLDRPSSYEQYF. The CDR3 DNA sequence: TGTGCCAGCAGCTTAGACAGGCCTAGCTCCTACGAGCAGTACTTC.

The chain combines TRBV18 with TRBJ1-1; D is undetermined. V lost 3 bases, J lost 1 base, and 6 bases lay in between. Looked up from germline, CDR1 is KGHSH and CDR2 is LQKENI. The CDR3 has 13 residues. The CDR3 here is CASSPAENTEAFF. DNA for the CDR3: TGTGCCAGCTCACCGGCAGAGAACACTGAAGCTTTCTTT. Drawing the rest from reference TRBV18 and TRBJ1-1, the complete variable domain is NAGVMQNPRHLVRRRGQEARLRCSPMKGHSHVYWYRQLPEEGLKFMVYLQKENIIDESGMPKERFSAEFPKEGPSILRIQQVVRGDSAAYFCASSPAENTEAFFGQGTRLTVV.

To note about this clone: An end of the junction does not agree with germline; a read error may underlie this. The rearrangement links TRBV28 to TRBJ2-7, with 8 nucleotides matching TRBD1. In germline, CDR1 is MDHEN, CDR2 SYDVKM. This CDR3 spans 13 amino acids. CDR3 nucleotide sequence: TGTGCCAGCACCGCAGGGGGCTCCCACGAGCAGTACTTC. It codes for CASTAGGSHEQYF.

This chain links TRBV7-3 with TRBJ2-1; D call uncertain. The V and J ends lost 6 bases and 0 bases respectively, with 12 bases between them. This CDR3 is built from 15 residues. CDR1 SGHTA and CDR2 FQGTGA come from the germline V gene. The CDR3 coding sequence is TGTGCCAGCAGTTACAGTGGAAGCTCCTACAATGAGCAGTTCTTC. Its protein is CASSYSGSSYNEQFF.

Worth noting for this clone: At one of its ends the junction is not consistent with the germline gene, which may arise from a read error. The sample has other DNA sequences that encode this CDR3 too. Written as DNA, the CDR3 is TGTGCTAGTAGTATGACAGGGGGACTGTATGGCTACACCTTC. Amino acids: CASSMTGGLYGYTF. The rearrangement links TRBV19 to TRBJ1-2, with 9 bases matching TRBD1. The V gene's germline CDR1 is LNHDA and CDR2 SQIVND (reference sequence). The CDR3 runs 14 residues.

This chain connects TRBV7-9 to TRBJ2-7; unclear D gene. Trimming cost V 1 base and J 4 bases, with 5 bases left between them. The CDR3 consists of 12 residues. Germline V CDR1 and CDR2: SEHNR, FQNEAQ (reference sequence). For the CDR3, the DNA is TGTGCCAGCAGCTTAGTCCCGTACGAGCAGTACTTC. The encoded protein is CASSLVPYEQYF.

Here the CDR3 reads CASSPRLSSYNEQFF. The CDR3 DNA reads TGCGCCAGCAGCCCCAGACTGAGCTCCTACAATGAGCAGTTCTTC. V and J are TRBV5-1 and TRBJ2-1; D is uncertain. V was trimmed by 4 bases and J by 0 bases, leaving 11 bases between them. The germline V gene has CDR1 SGHRS and CDR2 YFSETQ. This CDR3 region has 15 residues.

The chain has TRBV14 and TRBJ2-1, with D perhaps matching TRBD1 (6 bases). This CDR3 has 14 amino acids. Trimming stripped 3 bases from V and 10 bases from J, with 16 bases between. The germline CDR1 and CDR2 sequences are SGHDN and FVKESK. In DNA form, the CDR3 reads TGTGCCAGCAGCCATCAGGGGAGTAGTACGGAGCAGTTCTTC. Translated: CASSHQGSSTEQFF.

The CDR3 loop is CASSKGFSGANVLTF. The DNA of the CDR3 is TGTGCCAGTAGTAAGGGGTTTTCTGGGGCCAACGTCCTGACTTTC. The gene calls are TRBV19 and TRBJ2-6; possible D gene TRBD1, 5 bases. Germline CDR1 is LNHDA and CDR2 is SQIVND (reference sequence). Between the trimmed V and J ends, which lost 4 bases and 1 base, there was a span of 8 bases. CDR3 length equals 15 residues.

This chain joins TRBV7-6 and TRBJ2-5, with 8 bases that match TRBD2. CDR3 size: 13 residues. Germline-derived CDR1 and CDR2 are SGHVS and FNYEAQ. V was pared by 3 bases and J by 6 bases, with 3 bases of the junction left unmatched. CDR3 loop: CASSLSGGQTQYF. Here the CDR3 DNA reads TGTGCCAGCAGCTTGAGCGGGGGACAGACCCAGTACTTC.

J is TRBJ1-5 and V is TRBV6-1; D might be TRBD1 (5 bases). The CDR3 is made up of 14 amino acids. CDR1 MNHNS and CDR2 SASEGT come from the germline V gene. V was trimmed by 10 bases and J by 7 bases, leaving 20 bases between them. CDR3 region: CATDEGGRAQPQHF. CDR3 DNA sequence: TGTGCCACCGATGAAGGCGGCAGGGCGCAGCCCCAGCATTTT.

This chain connects TRBV2 to TRBJ2-7, with TRBD2 matching over 16 bases. This CDR3 region has 19 residues. V lost 6 bases to trimming and J lost 5 bases; unmatched junction nucleotides: 16. Germline V gives CDR1 SNHLY, CDR2 FYNNEI. CDR3 loop: CASSAPGLAGGPTTHEQYF. DNA for the CDR3: TGTGCCAGCAGCGCCCCGGGACTAGCGGGAGGGCCTACTACCCACGAGCAGTACTTC. The full variable domain, with the rest looked up from reference TRBV2 and TRBJ2-7, is EPEVTQTPSHQVTQMGQEVILRCVPISNHLYFYWYRQILGQKVEFLVSFYNNEISEKSEIFDDQFSVERPDGSNFTLKIRSTKLEDSAMYFCASSAPGLAGGPTTHEQYFGPGTRLTVT.

The chain joins TRBV4-2 to TRBJ1-5, with D perhaps TRBD1 (6 bases). The CDR3 runs 13 residues. The germline V gene has CDR1 LGHNA and CDR2 YNFKEQ. Trimming left V 5 bases short and J 4 bases short, with 9 bases between. For the CDR3, the DNA is TGTGCCAGCAGCGACGGACAGAATCAGCCCCAGCATTTT. Residues: CASSDGQNQPQHF.